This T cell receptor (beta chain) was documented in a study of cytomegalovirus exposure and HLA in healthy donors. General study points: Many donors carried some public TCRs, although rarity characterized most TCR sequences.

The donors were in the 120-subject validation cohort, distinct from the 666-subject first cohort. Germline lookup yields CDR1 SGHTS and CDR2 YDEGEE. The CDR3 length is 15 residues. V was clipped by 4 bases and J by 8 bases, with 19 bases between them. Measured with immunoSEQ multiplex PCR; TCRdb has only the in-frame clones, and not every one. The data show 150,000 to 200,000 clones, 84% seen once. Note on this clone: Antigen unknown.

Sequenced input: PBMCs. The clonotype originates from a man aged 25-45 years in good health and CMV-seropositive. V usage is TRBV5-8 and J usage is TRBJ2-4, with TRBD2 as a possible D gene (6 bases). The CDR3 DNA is TGTGCCAGCAGCGGCGGAGGGGCATTCCAGGACATTCAGTACTTC. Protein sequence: CASSGGGAFQDIQYF.